What follows is one TCR beta chain and its context. As yet, its antigen is unknown. This sample was taken from a study of T cell responses to AZD1222 COVID-19 vaccine. Points from the study as a whole: Among the donors, most were white British and more were female, and clonal diversity was possibly underestimated. Increases in Spike-specific TCR breadth and depth were seen after two AZD1222 doses.

The V and J ends lost 2 bases and 2 bases respectively, with 13 bases between them. The CDR3 totals 15 residues. Looked up from germline, CDR1 is SGHKS and CDR2 is YYEKEE (reference sequence). Using immunoSEQ multiplex PCR, the repertoire was profiled, and TCRdb retains in-frame clones only, with some absent. The sample records approximately 110,000 clones, approximately 90% being singletons. The J gene is TRBJ2-5, the V gene TRBV5-5; D is possibly TRBD1 (5 bases). The material was peripheral blood, obtained on day 0 of AZD1222 vaccination. This TCR was sampled from an adult in good health. The CDR3 spells CASSFLAGLQETQYF. For the CDR3, the DNA is TGTGCCAGCAGCTTTTTGGCAGGGTTACAAGAGACCCAGTACTTC.